The T cell receptor beta chain under discussion was sequenced for a study of metastatic and nonmetastatic thyroid tumors. This clone was seen only a few times. Germline V gene sequence: CDR1 MNHNS, CDR2 SASEGT. This CDR3 spans 14 amino acids. Trimming stripped 6 bases from V and 1 base from J, with 10 bases between. MiXCR was used by TCRdb to re-call the PCR reads. The sample yields about 8,600 clones, approximately 30% seen once. Treatment of any kind had been given to no patient before thyroid surgery. The sequencing input was adjacent normal tissue. The chain carries TRBV6-1 and TRBJ1-3; D is possibly TRBD1 (6 bases). This clonotype originated in a female donor with papillary thyroid cancer or a benign thyroid nodule (not recorded which). Some clones in this sample may be carry-over from other donors' samples. CDR3 sequence reads: CASRTGYSGNTIYF. Written as DNA, the CDR3 is TGTGCCAGCAGAACAGGGTATTCTGGAAACACCATATATTTT.